This T cell receptor (beta chain) was sequenced in a study of blood T cell repertoires in COVID-19. This CDR3 has 18 amino acids. V lost 0 bases to trimming and J lost 0 bases, with 16 bases between them. Germline CDR1 and CDR2: SGHKS and YYEKEE (reference sequence). Assay used: immunoSEQ multiplex PCR; TCRdb lists only in-frame clones, some missing. The repertoire holds about 240,000 clones, with 87% as singletons. Sequencing was done on a sample of peripheral blood. This receptor was taken from a man between 60 and 75 years old who had recovered from COVID-19. V usage is TRBV5-5 and J usage is TRBJ2-4; D may be TRBD1 (5 bases). The CDR3 sequence: CASSLEVGQKLAKNIQYF. The CDR3 DNA reads as TGTGCCAGCAGCTTGGAAGTGGGGCAGAAACTAGCCAAAAACATTCAGTACTTC.